A single sample is the source of the 2 T cell receptor beta chains below, sequenced in a study of blood T cell repertoires in COVID-19. Libraries were prepared by immunoSEQ multiplex PCR; TCRdb keeps only in-frame clonotypes and omits some of them. The sample has over 85,000 clones; around 90% are singletons. The sample taken for sequencing was peripheral blood. These receptors came from a man younger than 35 with acute or convalescent COVID-19.

The chain carries TRBV18 and TRBJ1-1; 7 bases are a match to TRBD1. Unmatched junction bases numbered 2, after V lost 2 bases and J lost 5 bases. Germline V gene sequence: CDR1 KGHSH, CDR2 LQKENI. The CDR3 totals 13 residues. DNA of the CDR3: TGTGCCAGCTCACCAGGGACAGAGACTGAAGCTTTCTTT. Amino acid sequence: CASSPGTETEAFF.

The chain employs TRBV11-2 and TRBJ1-3; TRBD1 aligns across 8 bases. With V trimmed by 2 bases and J by 4 bases, 4 bases remained unmatched. Per the germline V gene, CDR1 is SGHAT and CDR2 is FQNNGV. This CDR3 is built from 15 residues. The CDR3 nucleotides are TGTGCCAGCAGCTTAAGGACAGGGATAGGAAACACCATATATTTT. Its translation: CASSLRTGIGNTIYF.